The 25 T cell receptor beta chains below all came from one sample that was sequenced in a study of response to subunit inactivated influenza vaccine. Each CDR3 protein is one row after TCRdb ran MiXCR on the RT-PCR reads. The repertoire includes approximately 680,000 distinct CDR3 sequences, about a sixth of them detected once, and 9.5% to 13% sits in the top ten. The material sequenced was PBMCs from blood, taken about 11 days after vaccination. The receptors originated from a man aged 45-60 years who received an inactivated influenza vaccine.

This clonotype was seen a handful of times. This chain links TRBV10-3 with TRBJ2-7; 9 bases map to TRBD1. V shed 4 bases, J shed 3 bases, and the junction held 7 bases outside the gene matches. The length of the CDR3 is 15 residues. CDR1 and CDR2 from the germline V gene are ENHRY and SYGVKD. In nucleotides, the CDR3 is TGTGCCATCAGTGGTACCGGGACAGGGTACTACGAGCAGTACTTC. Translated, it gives CAISGTGTGYYEQYF.

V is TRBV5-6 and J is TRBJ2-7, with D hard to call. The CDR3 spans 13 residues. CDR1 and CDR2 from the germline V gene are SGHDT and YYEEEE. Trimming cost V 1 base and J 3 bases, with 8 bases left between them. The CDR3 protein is CASSLLRVYEQYF. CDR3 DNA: TGTGCCAGCAGCTTGCTACGAGTCTACGAGCAGTACTTC.

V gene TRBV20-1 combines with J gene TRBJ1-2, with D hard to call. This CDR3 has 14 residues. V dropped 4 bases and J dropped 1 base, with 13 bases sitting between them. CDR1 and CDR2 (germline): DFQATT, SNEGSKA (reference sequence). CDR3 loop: CSAKPGSFNYGYTF. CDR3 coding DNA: TGCAGTGCTAAGCCAGGATCCTTTAACTATGGCTACACCTTC.

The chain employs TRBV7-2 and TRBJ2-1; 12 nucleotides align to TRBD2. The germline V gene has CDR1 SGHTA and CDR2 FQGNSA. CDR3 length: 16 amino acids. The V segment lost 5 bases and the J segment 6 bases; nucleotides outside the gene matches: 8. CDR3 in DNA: TGTGCCAGCAGCCCTCTTACTAGCGGGGGGCCCAATGAGCAGTTCTTC. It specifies CASSPLTSGGPNEQFF. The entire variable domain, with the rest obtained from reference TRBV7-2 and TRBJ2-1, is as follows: GAGVSQSPSNKVTEKGKDVELRCDPISGHTALYWYRQSLGQGLEFLIYFQGNSAPDKSGLPSDRFSAERTGGSVSTLTIQRTQQEDSAVYLCASSPLTSGGPNEQFFGPGTRLTVL.

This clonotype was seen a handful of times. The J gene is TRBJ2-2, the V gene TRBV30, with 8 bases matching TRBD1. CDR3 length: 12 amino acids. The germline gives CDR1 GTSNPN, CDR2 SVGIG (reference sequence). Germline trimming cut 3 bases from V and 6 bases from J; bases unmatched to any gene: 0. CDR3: CAWRQGAGELFF. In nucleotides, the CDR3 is TGTGCCTGGAGACAGGGGGCCGGGGAGCTGTTTTTT.

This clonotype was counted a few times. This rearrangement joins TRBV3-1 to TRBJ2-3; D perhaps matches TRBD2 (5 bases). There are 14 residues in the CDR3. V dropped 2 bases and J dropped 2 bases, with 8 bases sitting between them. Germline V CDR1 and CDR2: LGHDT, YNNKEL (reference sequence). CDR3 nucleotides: TGTGCCAGCAGCCAATTACTAGACACAGATACGCAGTATTTT. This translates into CASSQLLDTDTQYF.

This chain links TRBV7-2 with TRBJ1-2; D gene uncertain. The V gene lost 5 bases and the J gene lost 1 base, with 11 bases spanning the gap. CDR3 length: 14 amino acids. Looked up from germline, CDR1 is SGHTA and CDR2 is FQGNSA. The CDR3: CASSTGGLNYGYTF. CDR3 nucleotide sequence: TGTGCCAGCAGCACCGGCGGCCTTAACTATGGCTACACCTTC.

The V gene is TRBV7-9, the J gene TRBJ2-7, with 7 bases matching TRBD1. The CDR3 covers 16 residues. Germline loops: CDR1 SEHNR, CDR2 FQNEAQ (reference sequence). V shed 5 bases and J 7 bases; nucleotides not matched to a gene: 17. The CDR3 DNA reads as TGTGCCAGCAGCGCGTGGGACAGCCGGAAAAGGGGAGAGCAGTACTTC. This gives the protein CASSAWDSRKRGEQYF.

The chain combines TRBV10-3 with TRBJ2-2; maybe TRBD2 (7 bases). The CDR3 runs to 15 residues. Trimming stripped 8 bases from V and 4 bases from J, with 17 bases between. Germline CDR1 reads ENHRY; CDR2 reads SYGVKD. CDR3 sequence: CAISGGGAATGELFF. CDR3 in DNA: TGTGCCATCTCGGGGGGCGGGGCAGCCACCGGGGAGCTGTTTTTT.

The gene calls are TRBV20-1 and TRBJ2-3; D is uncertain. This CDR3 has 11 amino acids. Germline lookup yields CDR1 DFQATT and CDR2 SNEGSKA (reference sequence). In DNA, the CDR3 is TGCATGGCCAAAGACACAGATACGCAGTATTTT. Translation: CMAKDTDTQYF.

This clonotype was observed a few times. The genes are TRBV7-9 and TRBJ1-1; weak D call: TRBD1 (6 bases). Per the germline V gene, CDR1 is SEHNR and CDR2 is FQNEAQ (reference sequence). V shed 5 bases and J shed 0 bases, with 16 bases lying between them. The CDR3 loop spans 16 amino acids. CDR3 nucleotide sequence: TGTGCCAGCAGCCCTCGAGGGGGGCGCATGAACACTGAAGCTTTCTTT. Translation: CASSPRGGRMNTEAFF.

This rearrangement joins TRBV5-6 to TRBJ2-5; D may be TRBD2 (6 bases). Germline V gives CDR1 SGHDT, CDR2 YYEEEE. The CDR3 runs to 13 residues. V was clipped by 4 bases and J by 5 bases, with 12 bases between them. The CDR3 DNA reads TGTGCCAGCAGCCCAAGCGGGTTCGAGACCCAGTACTTC. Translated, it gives CASSPSGFETQYF.

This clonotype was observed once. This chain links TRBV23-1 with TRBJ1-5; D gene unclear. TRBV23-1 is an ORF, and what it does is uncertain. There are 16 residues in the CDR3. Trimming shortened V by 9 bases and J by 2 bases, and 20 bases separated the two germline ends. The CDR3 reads CARRKGYYPGNQPQHF. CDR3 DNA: TGCGCCAGAAGGAAGGGATACTACCCAGGCAATCAGCCCCAGCATTTT.

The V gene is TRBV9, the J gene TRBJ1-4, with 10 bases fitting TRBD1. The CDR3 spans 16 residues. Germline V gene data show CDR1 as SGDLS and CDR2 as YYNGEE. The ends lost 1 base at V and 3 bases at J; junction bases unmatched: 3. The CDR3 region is CASSVSGTGANEKLFF. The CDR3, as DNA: TGTGCCAGCAGCGTATCCGGGACAGGGGCTAATGAAAAACTGTTTTTT.

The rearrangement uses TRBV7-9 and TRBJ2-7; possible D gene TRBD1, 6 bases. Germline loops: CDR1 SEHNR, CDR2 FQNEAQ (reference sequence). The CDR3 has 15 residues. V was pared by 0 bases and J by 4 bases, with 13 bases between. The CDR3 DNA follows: TGTGCCAGCAGCTTAGCGCTAGGACAGAAATACGAGCAGTACTTC. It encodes CASSLALGQKYEQYF.

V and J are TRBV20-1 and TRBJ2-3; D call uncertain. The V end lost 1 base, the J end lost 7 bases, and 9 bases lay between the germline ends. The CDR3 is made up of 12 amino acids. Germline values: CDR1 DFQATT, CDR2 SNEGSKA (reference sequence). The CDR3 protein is CSARGARHTQYF. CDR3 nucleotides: TGCAGTGCTAGAGGAGCGCGACATACGCAGTATTTT.

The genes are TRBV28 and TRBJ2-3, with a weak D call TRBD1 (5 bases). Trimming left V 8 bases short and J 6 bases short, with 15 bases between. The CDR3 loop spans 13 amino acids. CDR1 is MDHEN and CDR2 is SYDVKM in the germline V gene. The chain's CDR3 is CASAFRGSDTQYF. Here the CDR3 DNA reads TGTGCCAGCGCTTTTAGGGGATCGGATACGCAGTATTTT.

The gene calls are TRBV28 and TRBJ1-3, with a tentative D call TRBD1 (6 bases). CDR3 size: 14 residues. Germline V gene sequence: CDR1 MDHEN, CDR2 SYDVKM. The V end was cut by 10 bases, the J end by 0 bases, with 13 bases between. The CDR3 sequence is CATGQLNSGNTIYF. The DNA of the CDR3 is TGTGCCACCGGACAGCTAAACTCTGGAAACACCATATATTTT.

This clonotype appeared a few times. CDR3 region: CSAMQGDGYTF. DNA of the CDR3: TGCAGTGCCATGCAGGGGGATGGCTACACCTTC. The chain combines TRBV20-1 with TRBJ1-2, with 7 positions matching TRBD1. CDR3 length: 11 amino acids. The trim removed 6 bases at V and 6 bases at J, leaving 4 bases unmatched. CDR1 DFQATT and CDR2 SNEGSKA come from the germline V gene (reference sequence).

CDR3 in amino acids: CATSDRGKETQYF. DNA of the CDR3: TGTGCCACCAGTGATAGGGGTAAAGAGACCCAGTACTTC. V usage is TRBV24-1 and J usage is TRBJ2-5; tentative D call: TRBD1 (5 bases). V was shortened by 3 bases and J by 3 bases, with 7 bases between the two germline ends. Germline-derived CDR1 and CDR2 are KGHDR and SFDVKD. The CDR3 is 13 residues long.

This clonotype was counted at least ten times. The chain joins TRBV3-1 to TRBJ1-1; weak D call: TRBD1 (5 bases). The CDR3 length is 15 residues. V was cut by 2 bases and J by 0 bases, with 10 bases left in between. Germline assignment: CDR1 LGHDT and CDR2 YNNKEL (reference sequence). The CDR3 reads CASSQRGALNTEAFF. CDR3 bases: TGTGCCAGCAGCCAACGTGGGGCCCTGAACACTGAAGCTTTCTTT.

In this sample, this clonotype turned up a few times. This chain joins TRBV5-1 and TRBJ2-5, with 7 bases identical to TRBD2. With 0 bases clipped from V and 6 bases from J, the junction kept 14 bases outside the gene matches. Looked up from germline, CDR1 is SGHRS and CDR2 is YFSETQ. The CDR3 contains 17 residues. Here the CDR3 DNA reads TGCGCCAGCAGCTTGGGACTAGCAGGGCTAAGGCTGAAGACCCAGTACTTC. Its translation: CASSLGLAGLRLKTQYF.

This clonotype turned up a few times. CDR3 sequence reads: CASSQGQSNTEAFF. CDR3 bases: TGCGCCAGCAGCCAGGGACAGTCGAACACTGAAGCTTTCTTT. The genes are TRBV10-2 and TRBJ1-1; 7 bases agree with TRBD1. Trimming took 6 bases from V and 1 from J; bases not matched to a gene: 5. Germline-derived CDR1 and CDR2 are WSHSY and SAAADI. The CDR3 covers 14 residues.

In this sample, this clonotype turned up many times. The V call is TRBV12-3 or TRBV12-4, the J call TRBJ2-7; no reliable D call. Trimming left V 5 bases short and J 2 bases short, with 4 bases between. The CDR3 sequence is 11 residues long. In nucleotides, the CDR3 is TGTGCCAGCAGTAATGCCTACGAGCAGTACTTC. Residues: CASSNAYEQYF.

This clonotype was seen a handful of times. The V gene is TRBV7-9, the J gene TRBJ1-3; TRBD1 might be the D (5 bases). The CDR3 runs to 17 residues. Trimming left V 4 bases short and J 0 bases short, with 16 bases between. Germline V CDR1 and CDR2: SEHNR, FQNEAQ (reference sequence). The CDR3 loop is CASSSAGTGSSGNTIYF. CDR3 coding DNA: TGTGCCAGCAGCTCCGCGGGGACGGGGAGCTCTGGAAACACCATATATTTT.